This entry lists 32 T cell receptor beta chains sequenced from one sample in a study of OX40 agonist ivuxolimab in advanced cancers. Measured with immunoSEQ multiplex PCR; TCRdb has only the in-frame clones, and not every one. The table records 30,000 to 35,000 clones, approximately 80% of them present only once. The sequencing here drew on CD4+ or CD8+ T cells sorted from blood, taken in a trial of the OX40 agonist ivuxolimab. Source of these receptors: an adult with an advanced solid tumor such as melanoma, head and neck, liver or kidney cancer.

V and J are TRBV11-3 and TRBJ2-1, with 8 bases aligning to TRBD2. After removal of 3 bases from V and 9 bases from J, the junction contained 4 bases not matched to a gene. Germline values: CDR1 SGHNT, CDR2 YENEEA. The CDR3 loop spans 13 amino acids. The CDR3 region has the DNA TGTGCCAGCAGCTTGGTTCGGGGGGGTGAGCAGTTCTTC. It is translated as CASSLVRGGEQFF. The full variable domain, rest sourced from reference TRBV11-3 and TRBJ2-1, is EAGVVQSPRYKIIEKKQPVAFWCNPISGHNTLYWYLQNLGQGPELLIRYENEEAVDDSQLPKDRFSAERLKGVDSTLKIQPAELGDSAVYLCASSLVRGGEQFFGPGTRLTVL.

This clone has only one observation. The gene calls are TRBV7-3 and TRBJ2-5, with 10 bases that match TRBD2. The CDR3 is 16 residues long. From germline, CDR1 is SGHTA and CDR2 FQGTGA. Trimming at V came to 3 bases and at J to 5 bases, leaving 9 bases not matched to a gene. The CDR3 sequence: CASSFGGASGSETQYF. The CDR3 region has the DNA TGTGCCAGCAGCTTCGGGGGAGCTAGCGGGAGTGAGACCCAGTACTTC.

This chain joins TRBV6-1 and TRBJ2-5; D ambiguous. CDR3 size: 14 residues. Per germline, CDR1 MNHNS and CDR2 SASEGT. V was cut by 2 bases and J by 4 bases, with 11 bases left in between. Here the CDR3 reads CASSENRVGETQYF. The DNA of the CDR3 is TGTGCCAGCAGTGAAAATAGGGTTGGAGAGACCCAGTACTTC.

The chain uses TRBV19 and TRBJ1-1; tentative D call: TRBD1 (6 bases). The CDR3 covers 12 residues. CDR1 is LNHDA, CDR2 SQIVND, per germline (reference sequence). With 3 bases removed from V and 11 bases from J, the gap between germline ends came to 13 bases. The CDR3 DNA is TGTGCCAGTAGTATTCTCAGGGGAGTCGCTTTCTTT. Protein product: CASSILRGVAFF.

CDR3 in amino acids: CASSHRGAGTAYEQYF. The DNA of the CDR3 is TGTGCCAGTAGCCACCGAGGAGCGGGGACGGCCTACGAGCAGTACTTC. The chain joins TRBV19 to TRBJ2-7; 7 bases fit TRBD2. Unmatched junction bases numbered 13, after V lost 6 bases and J lost 2 bases. CDR3 length: 16 amino acids. Germline V gene sequence: CDR1 LNHDA, CDR2 SQIVND (reference sequence).

This chain links TRBV7-9 with TRBJ2-7, with D tentatively TRBD1 (5 bases). Looked up from germline, CDR1 is SEHNR and CDR2 is FQNEAQ (reference sequence). The CDR3 loop spans 11 amino acids. The V and J ends lost 8 bases and 3 bases respectively, with 8 bases between them. In nucleotides, the CDR3 is TGTGCCAGCGGGCAGGGCTACGAGCAGTACTTC. Residues: CASGQGYEQYF.

The chain uses TRBV4-1 and TRBJ2-5; TRBD2 aligns across 14 bases. CDR3 size: 16 residues. Looked up from germline, CDR1 is MGHRA and CDR2 is YSYEKL. The J segment lost 4 bases and the V segment lost 4 bases, leaving 5 bases of the junction unmatched. The CDR3 bases are TGCGCCAGCAGCCTGGGACTAGCGGGGGAAGGAGAGACCCAGTACTTC. Protein sequence: CASSLGLAGEGETQYF.

The V call is TRBV28, the J call TRBJ2-7; D uncertain. CDR3 size: 14 residues. Trimming stripped 6 bases from V and 2 bases from J, with 14 bases between. Germline V gene lookup returns CDR1 MDHEN and CDR2 SYDVKM. CDR3 in DNA: TGTGCCAGCAGCCGGACCGGGCCCCCCTACGAGCAGTACTTC. This sequence encodes CASSRTGPPYEQYF. Filled out from reference TRBV28 and TRBJ2-7, the complete variable domain reads DVKVTQSSRYLVKRTGEKVFLECVQDMDHENMFWYRQDPGLGLRLIYFSYDVKMKEKGDIPEGYSVSREKKERFSLILESASTNQTSMYLCASSRTGPPYEQYFGPGTRLTVT.

The gene calls are TRBV11-3 and TRBJ1-5; 9 bases map to TRBD1. The germline V gene has CDR1 SGHNT and CDR2 YENEEA. The V segment lost 5 bases and the J segment 6 bases; nucleotides outside the gene matches: 11. CDR3 length equals 16 residues. The CDR3 DNA follows: TGTGCCAGCAGCCCATGGGGGACAGGGTATTGTCAGCCCCAGCATTTT. This translates into CASSPWGTGYCQPQHF.

This chain joins TRBV18 and TRBJ2-3; 10 bases fit TRBD2. Germline values: CDR1 KGHSH, CDR2 LQKENI. V was clipped by 2 bases and J by 1 base; unmatched bases: 3. The CDR3 consists of 16 residues. CDR3 DNA sequence: TGTGCCAGCTCACCAGACGGGACTAGCGGCACAGATACGCAGTATTTT. It encodes CASSPDGTSGTDTQYF. The complete variable domain, with remaining parts taken from reference TRBV18 and TRBJ2-3, reads NAGVMQNPRHLVRRRGQEARLRCSPMKGHSHVYWYRQLPEEGLKFMVYLQKENIIDESGMPKERFSAEFPKEGPSILRIQQVVRGDSAAYFCASSPDGTSGTDTQYFGPGTRLTVL.

The rearrangement uses TRBV12-5 and TRBJ1-2; D not certain. Per germline, CDR1 LGHNT and CDR2 FRNRAP. Trimming pared 2 bases from V and 5 bases from J, leaving 6 bases between. This CDR3 has 12 amino acids. The DNA for the CDR3 is TGTGCTAGTGGTTTGCGCCAGTATGGCTACACCTTC. This gives the protein CASGLRQYGYTF. The full variable domain, rest sourced from reference TRBV12-5 and TRBJ1-2, is DARVTQTPRHKVTEMGQEVTMRCQPILGHNTVFWYRQTMMQGLELLAYFRNRAPLDDSGMPKDRFSAEMPDATLATLKIQPSEPRDSAVYFCASGLRQYGYTFGSGTRLTVV.

The chain's CDR3 is CASSSQGYRTDTQYF. For the CDR3, the DNA is TGTGCCAGCAGCTCACAGGGCTACCGCACAGATACGCAGTATTTT. The V call is TRBV7-6, the J call TRBJ2-3, with a weak D call TRBD1 (6 bases). The germline gives CDR1 SGHVS, CDR2 FNYEAQ. V was cut by 4 bases and J by 1 base, with 12 bases left in between. The CDR3 has 15 amino acids.

CDR3 region: CASSSGWETGRGEGTEAFF. The CDR3 DNA reads as TGTGCCAGCAGCTCTGGCTGGGAGACAGGGAGAGGAGAGGGCACTGAAGCTTTCTTT. The rearrangement joins TRBV7-9 to TRBJ1-1; 7 nucleotides match TRBD1. Per the germline V gene, CDR1 is SEHNR and CDR2 is FQNEAQ (reference sequence). The CDR3 covers 19 residues. With 4 bases clipped from V and 4 bases from J, the junction kept 21 bases outside the gene matches.

The chain has TRBV2 and TRBJ1-4; the D gene is possibly TRBD1 (5 bases). The germline gives CDR1 SNHLY, CDR2 FYNNEI. There are 15 residues in the CDR3. Trimming stripped 7 bases from V and 5 bases from J, with 17 bases between. DNA for the CDR3: TGTGCCAGCAAAGGGACCCACATCAAGAATGAAAAACTGTTTTTT. Amino acids: CASKGTHIKNEKLFF.

J is TRBJ2-1 and V is TRBV7-9; the D gene is possibly TRBD2 (6 bases). The ends were cut back, 4 bases at V and 4 bases at J, with 23 bases in the middle. This CDR3 is built from 18 residues. Per germline, CDR1 SEHNR and CDR2 FQNEAQ (reference sequence). The DNA of the CDR3 is TGTGCCAGCAGCTCCCACATACCCTGGTCGGGAGTGTACAATGAGCAGTTCTTC. It encodes CASSSHIPWSGVYNEQFF.

V is TRBV5-8 and J is TRBJ1-2; no clear D. The length of the CDR3 is 11 residues. Trimming took off 4 bases at V and 10 bases at J, with 11 bases between the two ends. Per the germline V gene, CDR1 is SGHTS and CDR2 is YDEGEE. The CDR3 region has the DNA TGTGCCAGCAGCAGCGACGCCTCCTACACCTTC. Its translation: CASSSDASYTF.

The chain is built from TRBV5-8 and TRBJ2-2, with 9 nucleotides matching TRBD1. CDR1 and CDR2 (germline): SGHTS, YDEGEE. The length of the CDR3 is 16 residues. V was clipped by 3 bases and J by 5 bases; unmatched bases: 8. In nucleotides, the CDR3 is TGTGCCAGCAGCTGGACCGGGACAGGGAGGACCGGGGAGCTGTTTTTT. It yields the protein CASSWTGTGRTGELFF.

This clone has only one observation. This sequence joins TRBV19 and TRBJ2-7; possibly TRBD1 for D (6 bases). Trimming stripped 5 bases from V and 2 bases from J, with 16 bases between. Germline lookup yields CDR1 LNHDA and CDR2 SQIVND (reference sequence). The CDR3 is made up of 15 amino acids. CDR3 region: CASSGGGAGAYEQYF. The CDR3 DNA sequence: TGTGCCAGTAGTGGGGGCGGAGCCGGGGCCTACGAGCAGTACTTC.

V and J are TRBV28 and TRBJ1-1; a weak D match, TRBD1 (5 bases). Trimming stripped 4 bases from V and 0 bases from J, with 12 bases between. The CDR3 is made up of 15 amino acids. Germline CDR1 and CDR2: MDHEN and SYDVKM. Here the CDR3 reads CASSWGRVLNTEAFF. CDR3 DNA sequence: TGTGCCAGCAGTTGGGGGAGAGTCCTGAACACTGAAGCTTTCTTT.

The J gene is TRBJ1-5, the V gene TRBV6-1; TRBD1 matches 8 bases. In germline, CDR1 is MNHNS, CDR2 SASEGT. This CDR3 comprises 14 residues. J gave up 4 bases and V 7 bases, and 6 bases lay outside the gene matches. CDR3 DNA: TGTGCCAGCACCCAAGGACAGGGAAATCAGCCCCAGCATTTT. This encodes CASTQGQGNQPQHF.

This clone has only one observation. CDR3 in amino acids: CASSPGTTYNEQFF. For the CDR3, the DNA is TGTGCCAGCTCACCCGGGACTACGTACAATGAGCAGTTCTTC. The rearrangement links TRBV18 to TRBJ2-1; TRBD2 matches at 7 bases. The CDR3 contains 14 residues. Germline V CDR1 and CDR2: KGHSH, LQKENI. With V trimmed by 3 bases and J by 4 bases, 3 bases remained unmatched.

The chain joins TRBV7-9 to TRBJ2-7; tentatively, D is TRBD1 (5 bases). Germline V gene lookup returns CDR1 SEHNR and CDR2 FQNEAQ (reference sequence). This CDR3 spans 12 amino acids. The V end lost 2 bases, the J end lost 7 bases, and 9 bases lay between the germline ends. The CDR3 sequence is CASSLLGVEQYF. The CDR3 DNA is TGTGCCAGCAGCTTACTAGGGGTTGAGCAGTACTTC. The full variable domain, in which reference TRBV7-9 and TRBJ2-7 provide the parts outside the CDR3, is DTGVSQNPRHKITKRGQNVTFRCDPISEHNRLYWYRQTLGQGPEFLTYFQNEAQLEKSRLLSDRFSAERPKGSFSTLEIQRTEQGDSAMYLCASSLLGVEQYFGPGTRLTVT.

The rearrangement links TRBV28 to TRBJ1-5; the match to TRBD1 covers 9 bases. The CDR3 has 16 amino acids. J lost 7 bases, V lost 6 bases, and 13 bases had no gene match. Looked up from germline, CDR1 is MDHEN and CDR2 is SYDVKM. CDR3 sequence reads: CASSPNRGRTGQPQHF. Written as DNA, the CDR3 is TGTGCCAGCAGCCCTAACAGGGGGCGCACTGGGCAGCCCCAGCATTTT.

This clone has just one count. The chain carries TRBV18 and TRBJ2-1, with D possibly being TRBD1 (6 bases). Looked up from germline, CDR1 is KGHSH and CDR2 is LQKENI. Between the trimmed V and J ends, which lost 6 bases and 2 bases, there was a span of 17 bases. The CDR3 loop spans 16 amino acids. CDR3 region: CASSSLQGKTYNEQFF. The CDR3, as DNA: TGTGCCAGCTCGTCCCTACAGGGCAAAACCTACAATGAGCAGTTCTTC.

The genes are TRBV2 and TRBJ2-3; possibly TRBD2 for D (6 bases). In germline, CDR1 is SNHLY, CDR2 FYNNEI. This CDR3 spans 18 amino acids. Trimming removed 5 bases at V and 1 base at J, with 22 bases between. CDR3 loop: CASSLSSGGVVGTDTQYF. The CDR3 DNA is TGTGCCAGCAGTCTTTCCTCTGGAGGGGTAGTCGGCACAGATACGCAGTATTTT.

The chain's CDR3 is CASSPGVGASGNTIYF. CDR3 coding DNA: TGTGCCAGCAGCCCCGGCGTGGGGGCTTCTGGAAACACCATATATTTT. J is TRBJ1-3 and V is TRBV7-7, with D possibly being TRBD1 (6 bases). This CDR3 comprises 16 residues. V lost 5 bases to trimming and J lost 1 base, with 15 bases between them. CDR1 and CDR2 from the germline V gene are SSHAT and FNYEAQ (reference sequence). Using reference TRBV7-7 and TRBJ1-3 for the parts outside the CDR3, the full variable domain is GAGVSQSPRYKVTKRGQDVTLRCDPISSHATLYWYQQALGQGPEFLTYFNYEAQPDKSGLPSDRFSAERPEGSISTLTIQRTEQRDSAMYRCASSPGVGASGNTIYFGEGSWLTVV.

A single count supports this clone. This sequence joins TRBV11-3 and TRBJ2-1, with TRBD2 matching over 8 bases. This CDR3 region has 15 residues. Germline-derived CDR1 and CDR2 are SGHNT and YENEEA. The trim removed 1 base at V and 8 bases at J, leaving 7 bases unmatched. Here the CDR3 DNA reads TGTGCCAGCAGCTTAGCGGGAGGGCCGATGGATGAGCAGTTCTTC. It codes for CASSLAGGPMDEQFF.

J is TRBJ1-1 and V is TRBV19; D perhaps matches TRBD1 (6 bases). Germline V lookup: CDR1 LNHDA, CDR2 SQIVND (reference sequence). Trimming cost V 4 bases and J 8 bases, with 17 bases left between them. The CDR3 is 14 amino acids. CDR3 loop: CASSNFLQGREAFF. The CDR3, as DNA: TGTGCCAGTAGTAATTTCTTACAGGGAAGGGAAGCTTTCTTT.

This clone has a handful of counts. The V and J genes are TRBV18 and TRBJ2-4, with D perhaps TRBD1 (6 bases). The germline gives CDR1 KGHSH, CDR2 LQKENI. Trimming removed 3 bases from V and 4 bases from J, with 13 bases in between. The CDR3 loop spans 15 amino acids. CDR3 sequence reads: CASSPPGTPKNIQYF. The CDR3 bases are TGTGCCAGCTCACCCCCCGGGACACCTAAAAACATTCAGTACTTC. The entire variable domain, with the rest obtained from reference TRBV18 and TRBJ2-4, is as follows: NAGVMQNPRHLVRRRGQEARLRCSPMKGHSHVYWYRQLPEEGLKFMVYLQKENIIDESGMPKERFSAEFPKEGPSILRIQQVVRGDSAAYFCASSPPGTPKNIQYFGAGTRLSVL.

This clone has a single count. The chain recombines TRBV27 with TRBJ2-7; tentative D call: TRBD1 (5 bases). Germline CDR1 and CDR2: MNHEY and SMNVEV (reference sequence). The CDR3 runs 15 residues. V was cut by 4 bases and J by 1 base, with 14 bases left in between. CDR3 in DNA: TGTGCCAGCAGTTCTCGGACAAAACGGTCCTACGAGCAGTACTTC. The encoded protein is CASSSRTKRSYEQYF.

J is TRBJ2-1 and V is TRBV5-4, with 7 bases that match TRBD1. The CDR3 loop spans 11 amino acids. Germline trimming cut 10 bases from V and 7 bases from J; bases unmatched to any gene: 5. CDR1 SGHNT and CDR2 YYREEE come from the germline V gene (reference sequence). CDR3 nucleotides: TGTGCCTGCCGCAGGGGGAATGAGCAGTTCTTC. It yields the protein CACRRGNEQFF.

This sequence joins TRBV5-4 and TRBJ1-5; TRBD1 might be the D (6 bases). The V gene's germline CDR1 is SGHNT and CDR2 YYREEE (reference sequence). The V end lost 2 bases, the J end lost 3 bases, and 9 bases lay between the germline ends. The CDR3 extends over 14 amino acids. The CDR3 DNA reads TGTGCCAGCAGCTTAGGGGGATACAATCAGCCCCAGCATTTT. Translating it yields CASSLGGYNQPQHF.